Reported below is one T cell receptor (beta chain). Its antigen is unidentified. The data were obtained in a study of T cell responses to AZD1222 COVID-19 vaccine. Here immunoSEQ multiplex PCR was the method, and the copy in TCRdb shows in-frame clones only, minus some. The sample shows 120,000 or so clones, 92% of them seen only once. With V trimmed by 7 bases and J by 2 bases, 12 bases remained unmatched. CDR3 length equals 16 residues. Germline-derived CDR1 and CDR2 are MNHEY and SMNVEV (reference sequence). Study results and caveats: Donors were mostly white British, more females; clonal diversity possibly underestimated. All repertoire sampling was performed exclusively after the peak T cell response. Increases in Spike-specific TCR breadth and depth were seen after two AZD1222 doses. Among those given AZD1222, only 6 or 7 were seropositive at baseline.

This material consisted of peripheral blood, taken on day 0 of AZD1222 vaccination. The chain carries TRBV27 and TRBJ2-3, with 7 bases matching TRBD1. This TCR came from an adult in good health. The DNA of the CDR3 is TGTGCCAGCACTCGTCGCAGGGACAGACCCACAGATACGCAGTATTTT. Translated, it gives CASTRRRDRPTDTQYF.